This TCR beta chain was profiled in a study of T cell responses to AZD1222 COVID-19 vaccine. Overall study findings and caveats: Females outnumbered males among donors, who were mostly white British; clonal diversity was possibly underestimated. Across spike, vaccine-associated CD4 TCRs were found, dominant at 160-218 and 743-854.

The CDR3 has 14 residues. Germline CDR1 reads SGHRS; CDR2 reads YFSETQ. V gave up 0 bases and J gave up 0 bases, with 6 bases separating them. In regard to this clone: Its specificity is unknown.

Some clones are missing from TCRdb's copy, which holds only in-frame ones; the method was immunoSEQ multiplex PCR. The sample lists 150,000 or so clones; approximately 91% were seen once. The clonotype comes from an adult in good health. The rearrangement uses TRBV5-1 and TRBJ1-1; D call uncertain. The sequencing here drew on peripheral blood, taken on day 0 of AZD1222 vaccination. The CDR3 DNA is TGCGCCAGCAGCTTGGTGCAGATGAACACTGAAGCTTTCTTT. It codes for CASSLVQMNTEAFF.